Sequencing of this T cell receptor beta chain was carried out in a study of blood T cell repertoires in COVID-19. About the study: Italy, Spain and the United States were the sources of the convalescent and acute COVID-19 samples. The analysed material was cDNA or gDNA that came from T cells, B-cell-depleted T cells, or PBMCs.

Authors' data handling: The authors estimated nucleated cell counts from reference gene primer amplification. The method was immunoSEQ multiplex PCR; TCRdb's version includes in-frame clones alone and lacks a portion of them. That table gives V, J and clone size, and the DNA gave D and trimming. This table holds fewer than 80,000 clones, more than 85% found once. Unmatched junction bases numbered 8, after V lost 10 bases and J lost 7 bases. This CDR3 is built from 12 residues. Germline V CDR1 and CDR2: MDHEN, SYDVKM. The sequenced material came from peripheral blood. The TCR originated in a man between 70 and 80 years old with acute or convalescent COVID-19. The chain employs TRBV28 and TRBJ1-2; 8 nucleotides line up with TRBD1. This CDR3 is CANRQGSAGYTF. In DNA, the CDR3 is TGTGCCAACCGACAGGGGTCGGCTGGCTACACCTTC.